The 27 T cell receptor beta chains listed next were all sequenced from one sample in a study of graft-versus-host responses after intestinal transplantation. These receptors have no identified antigens. Repertoires were generated with immunoSEQ multiplex PCR, while TCRdb's copy carries only in-frame clones and drops some. The table includes some 83,000 clones, 91% detected once. The source material was unstimulated CD4+ T cells sorted from spleen or lymph node cells, sampled before intestinal transplant. These receptors all come from a human donor who received an intestinal transplant.

The gene calls are TRBV27 and TRBJ1-1; perhaps TRBD1 as D (5 bases). From germline, CDR1 is MNHEY and CDR2 SMNVEV (reference sequence). CDR3 length: 13 residues. Trimming cost V 2 bases and J 6 bases, with 10 bases left between them. CDR3 loop: CASSLRGGAEAFF. CDR3 DNA: TGTGCCAGCAGTTTAAGGGGTGGGGCTGAAGCTTTCTTT.

The V gene is TRBV2, the J gene TRBJ1-1; TRBD1 might be the D (6 bases). The V and J ends lost 6 bases and 0 bases respectively, with 8 bases between them. This CDR3 has 13 amino acids. Germline CDR1 and CDR2: SNHLY and FYNNEI. This chain's CDR3 is CASRDRLNTEAFF. The CDR3 DNA reads TGTGCCAGCAGAGACAGGTTGAACACTGAAGCTTTCTTT.

The chain is built from TRBV19 and TRBJ1-2; 8 bases align to TRBD1. CDR3 size: 15 residues. V gave up 1 base and J gave up 5 bases; unmatched junction bases: 6. Germline V lookup: CDR1 LNHDA, CDR2 SQIVND (reference sequence). CDR3: CASSIGDRGLYGYTF. The CDR3 DNA reads TGTGCCAGTAGTATAGGCGACAGGGGATTGTATGGCTACACCTTC.

The rearrangement joins TRBV18 to TRBJ2-7, with 8 bases fitting TRBD1. The germline V gene encodes CDR1 KGHSH and CDR2 LQKENI. The CDR3 is 16 residues long. With V trimmed by 4 bases and J by 1 base, 9 bases remained unmatched. CDR3 nucleotides: TGTGCCAGCTCACACACCTGGACAGGGAGATCCTACGAGCAGTACTTC. As protein: CASSHTWTGRSYEQYF.

The chain is built from TRBV19 and TRBJ1-5; 10 nucleotides line up with TRBD1. There are 16 residues in the CDR3. Trimming removed 2 bases from V and 4 bases from J; junction bases left unmatched: 5. Germline-derived CDR1 and CDR2 are LNHDA and SQIVND (reference sequence). The chain's CDR3 is CASSIRLGQGNQPQHF. CDR3 DNA sequence: TGTGCCAGTAGTATAAGGTTGGGACAGGGGAATCAGCCCCAGCATTTT.

The gene calls are TRBV12-5 and TRBJ2-1; D possibly corresponds to TRBD1 (5 bases). Germline-derived CDR1 and CDR2 are LGHNT and FRNRAP. This CDR3 region has 11 residues. Trimming removed 4 bases from V and 10 bases from J, with 8 bases in between. This CDR3 is CASGSYREQFF. The CDR3 bases are TGTGCTAGTGGTTCCTACAGGGAGCAGTTCTTC.

CDR3 residues: CASSLDVGRVTGEKLFF. CDR3 sequence (DNA): TGTGCCAGCAGCTTAGATGTAGGGAGGGTCACAGGTGAAAAACTGTTTTTT. The chain employs TRBV7-8 and TRBJ1-4; possibly TRBD1 for D (5 bases). V was trimmed by 1 base and J by 7 bases, leaving 19 bases between them. Germline values: CDR1 SGHVS, CDR2 FQNEAQ. This CDR3 spans 17 amino acids.

For the CDR3, the DNA is TGTGCCAGCAGCTTAGCGCCGACAGGAAGAAGCTCTGGGGCCAACGTCCTGACTTTC. As protein: CASSLAPTGRSSGANVLTF. The chain carries TRBV7-2 and TRBJ2-6; perhaps TRBD1 as D (6 bases). The CDR3 runs 19 residues. V lost 0 bases and J lost 0, with 15 bases in between. Germline CDR1 reads SGHTA; CDR2 reads FQGNSA.

The J gene is TRBJ2-5, the V gene TRBV9; tentatively, D is TRBD1 (5 bases). The CDR3 is 10 amino acids. The germline CDR1 and CDR2 sequences are SGDLS and YYNGEE. Between the trimmed V and J ends, which lost 7 bases and 5 bases, there was a span of 6 bases. CDR3 bases: TGTGCCAGCGGGGCGGAGACCCAGTACTTC. It encodes CASGAETQYF.

The V call is TRBV7-9, the J call TRBJ2-1; 16 bases match TRBD2. This CDR3 is 18 amino acids long. J lost 6 bases, V lost 0 bases, and 5 bases had no gene match. The germline V gene has CDR1 SEHNR and CDR2 FQNEAQ (reference sequence). The chain's CDR3 is CASSLAGLAGGPSNEQFF. The CDR3 bases are TGTGCCAGCAGCTTAGCGGGACTAGCGGGGGGGCCCAGCAATGAGCAGTTCTTC.

The rearrangement joins TRBV4-3 to TRBJ2-5; 13 bases agree with TRBD2. The CDR3 length is 18 residues. Germline V gives CDR1 LGHNA, CDR2 YSLEER. With V trimmed by 4 bases and J by 5 bases, 13 bases remained unmatched. DNA of the CDR3: TGCGCCAGCAGCCCGCATCCCCCTACTAGCGGGGGGGCGGAGACCCAGTACTTC. Protein sequence: CASSPHPPTSGGAETQYF.

The gene calls are TRBV14 and TRBJ1-3, with a tentative D call TRBD1 (6 bases). Germline lookup yields CDR1 SGHDN and CDR2 FVKESK. The CDR3 is made up of 16 amino acids. Trimming removed 1 base at V and 4 bases at J, with 14 bases between. The CDR3 is CASSQGQGHAGNTIYF. The CDR3 DNA reads TGTGCCAGCAGCCAAGGCCAGGGACACGCAGGAAACACCATATATTTT. The whole variable domain, remainder taken from reference TRBV14 and TRBJ1-3, is EAGVTQFPSHSVIEKGQTVTLRCDPISGHDNLYWYRRVMGKEIKFLLHFVKESKQDESGMPNNRFLAERTGGTYSTLKVQPAELEDSGVYFCASSQGQGHAGNTIYFGEGSWLTVV.

This chain links TRBV6-4 with TRBJ2-7, with a possible D match to TRBD2 (6 bases). Per germline, CDR1 MRHNA and CDR2 SNTAGT. The CDR3 is 16 amino acids. V was shortened by 2 bases and J by 0 bases, with 14 bases between the two germline ends. Here the CDR3 reads CASSDGHQGGSYEQYF. The DNA for the CDR3 is TGTGCCAGCAGTGACGGTCACCAGGGAGGCTCCTACGAGCAGTACTTC.

The chain recombines TRBV7-9 with TRBJ2-1; 9 bases fit TRBD2. Per the germline V gene, CDR1 is SEHNR and CDR2 is FQNEAQ (reference sequence). V was pared by 5 bases and J by 7 bases, with 6 bases of the junction left unmatched. This CDR3 region has 14 residues. Written as DNA, the CDR3 is TGTGCCAGCAGCACGACTAGCGGAAGTAATGAGCAGTTCTTC. Its protein product is CASSTTSGSNEQFF.

This chain links TRBV7-9 with TRBJ2-3; 11 nucleotides agree with TRBD2. Trimming removed 5 bases from V and 2 bases from J; junction bases left unmatched: 12. CDR1 is SEHNR, CDR2 FQNEAQ, per germline (reference sequence). The length of the CDR3 is 18 residues. The CDR3 spells CASSPVGLAGGFTDTQYF. The CDR3 region has the DNA TGTGCCAGCAGCCCAGTGGGATTAGCGGGGGGGTTCACAGATACGCAGTATTTT.

This chain uses TRBV9 with TRBJ2-3; D might be TRBD2 (7 bases). Germline V gene data show CDR1 as SGDLS and CDR2 as YYNGEE. Trimming took off 2 bases at V and 2 bases at J, with 12 bases between the two ends. The CDR3 loop spans 15 amino acids. The CDR3 sequence is CASSVRRGPTDTQYF. The CDR3 DNA sequence: TGTGCCAGCAGCGTTAGGCGGGGGCCCACAGATACGCAGTATTTT.

The rearrangement joins TRBV6-5 to TRBJ1-1; 7 bases match TRBD1. Trimming removed 6 bases from V and 5 bases from J; junction bases left unmatched: 3. Per the germline V gene, CDR1 is MNHEY and CDR2 is SVGAGI. The CDR3 is 12 residues long. Here the CDR3 DNA reads TGTGCCAGCAGCCTCAGGGGGACTGAAGCTTTCTTT. Translating it yields CASSLRGTEAFF.

V gene TRBV30 combines with J gene TRBJ2-3; D ambiguous. Looked up from germline, CDR1 is GTSNPN and CDR2 is SVGIG (reference sequence). The ends were cut back, 2 bases at V and 4 bases at J, with 4 bases in the middle. The CDR3 sequence is 11 residues long. This CDR3 reads CAWSRADTQYF. The CDR3 DNA reads TGTGCCTGGAGTCGGGCAGATACGCAGTATTTT.

V gene TRBV11-2 combines with J gene TRBJ1-3; TRBD1 matches 7 bases. Trimming cost V 6 bases and J 0 bases; bases outside gene matches: 5. Looked up from germline, CDR1 is SGHAT and CDR2 is FQNNGV. This CDR3 spans 15 amino acids. The CDR3 spells CASRRTGSSGNTIYF. Here the CDR3 DNA reads TGTGCCAGCAGACGGACAGGTAGCTCTGGAAACACCATATATTTT. Together with reference TRBV11-2 and TRBJ1-3, the CDR3 gives the full variable domain: EAGVAQSPRYKIIEKRQSVAFWCNPISGHATLYWYQQILGQGPKLLIQFQNNGVVDDSQLPKDRFSAERLKGVDSTLKIQPAKLEDSAVYLCASRRTGSSGNTIYFGEGSWLTVV.

The chain employs TRBV7-2 and TRBJ2-1, with 7 bases that match TRBD1. CDR1 is SGHTA and CDR2 is FQGNSA in the germline V gene. V was clipped by 2 bases and J by 3 bases; unmatched bases: 1. This CDR3 comprises 14 residues. CDR3 loop: CASSLQGVYNEQFF. CDR3 nucleotide sequence: TGTGCCAGCAGCTTACAGGGGGTCTACAATGAGCAGTTCTTC.

The rearrangement uses TRBV9 and TRBJ1-3; tentatively, D is TRBD1 (6 bases). The germline V gene has CDR1 SGDLS and CDR2 YYNGEE. V lost 3 bases and J lost 4, with 17 bases in between. This CDR3 has 16 amino acids. The CDR3 protein is CASSEGEGVGGNTIYF. In DNA form, the CDR3 reads TGTGCCAGCAGCGAGGGAGAGGGGGTGGGAGGAAACACCATATATTTT.

This clone has just one count. The CDR3 reads CASSAGGSSYEQYF. CDR3 DNA sequence: TGTGCCAGCAGTGCGGGCGGGAGCTCCTACGAGCAGTACTTC. V and J are TRBV2 and TRBJ2-7, with 7 bases fitting TRBD2. This CDR3 has 14 amino acids. With 4 bases clipped from V and 0 bases from J, the junction kept 3 bases outside the gene matches. The germline V gene encodes CDR1 SNHLY and CDR2 FYNNEI. The full variable domain, its missing parts supplied by reference TRBV2 and TRBJ2-7, is EPEVTQTPSHQVTQMGQEVILRCVPISNHLYFYWYRQILGQKVEFLVSFYNNEISEKSEIFDDQFSVERPDGSNFTLKIRSTKLEDSAMYFCASSAGGSSYEQYFGPGTRLTVT.

The CDR3 loop reads CAWTAGLAAYNEQFF. DNA for the CDR3: TGTGCCTGGACGGCTGGACTAGCGGCCTACAATGAGCAGTTCTTC. V usage is TRBV30 and J usage is TRBJ2-1; 10 bases line up with TRBD2. Germline CDR1 GTSNPN, CDR2 SVGIG (reference sequence). The CDR3 contains 15 residues. J gave up 2 bases and V 4 bases, and 5 bases lay outside the gene matches.

The chain recombines TRBV5-1 with TRBJ2-3; 8 bases line up with TRBD2. The CDR3 totals 17 residues. After removal of 3 bases from V and 2 bases from J, the junction contained 11 bases not matched to a gene. Germline CDR1 reads SGHRS; CDR2 reads YFSETQ. As DNA, the CDR3 is TGCGCCAGCAGCTCAACTTACGGGGGGGCCTCCACAGATACGCAGTATTTT. Translation: CASSSTYGGASTDTQYF.

This chain connects TRBV11-2 to TRBJ2-3; TRBD2 agrees at 9 bases. Looked up from germline, CDR1 is SGHAT and CDR2 is FQNNGV. V dropped 1 base and J dropped 1; count of bases not matched to a gene: 9. The CDR3 sequence is 18 residues long. CDR3 in amino acids: CASSLARRGGRGTDTQYF. The DNA of the CDR3 is TGTGCCAGCAGCTTAGCTCGGCGGGGGGGCCGGGGCACAGATACGCAGTATTTT. Combining the CDR3 with reference TRBV11-2 and TRBJ2-3 gives the whole variable domain EAGVAQSPRYKIIEKRQSVAFWCNPISGHATLYWYQQILGQGPKLLIQFQNNGVVDDSQLPKDRFSAERLKGVDSTLKIQPAKLEDSAVYLCASSLARRGGRGTDTQYFGPGTRLTVL.

This clone has only one observation. The chain is built from TRBV30 and TRBJ1-6, with 8 positions matching TRBD1. CDR1 and CDR2 from the germline V gene are GTSNPN and SVGIG (reference sequence). The V and J ends lost 6 bases and 2 bases, in that order; junction bases with no gene match: 9. The CDR3 contains 16 residues. Here the CDR3 DNA reads TGTGCCTGTCTCGACAGGGGTAAAACCTATAATTCACCCCTCCACTTT. As protein: CACLDRGKTYNSPLHF.

The chain couples TRBV7-2 to TRBJ2-7, with D possibly being TRBD2 (7 bases). Germline V gene sequence: CDR1 SGHTA, CDR2 FQGNSA. The ends were cut back, 8 bases at V and 4 bases at J, with 24 bases in the middle. The CDR3 is 16 amino acids. The CDR3 coding sequence is TGTGCCAGCGGACCCGAAGCGGGGAGGGGGGGATACGAGCAGTACTTC. Protein sequence: CASGPEAGRGGYEQYF.